One sample yielded the 20 T cell receptor beta chains listed below, sequenced in a study of Ad26.COV2.S vaccination and SARS-CoV-2 variants. The sample's treatment: roughly 19 received Ad26.COV2.S at low or high dose, single or two shots; 5 received placebo; per-sample allocation not given. On day 63 after the first injection, vaccine and placebo recipients gave samples. Produced via immunoSEQ multiplex PCR; TCRdb's table is partial and in-frame only. The data contain 350,000 to 500,000 clones, 90% of them seen just once; the ten biggest clones take up under 4.5%. Material: peripheral blood, obtained in a trial of Ad26.COV2.S vaccine versus placebo. These receptors all come from a person aged 18 to 65 who received the Ad26.COV2.S COVID-19 vaccine or a placebo.

V gene TRBV18 combines with J gene TRBJ1-1; D is ambiguous. There are 13 residues in the CDR3. V was trimmed by 3 bases and J by 6 bases, leaving 11 bases between them. CDR1 KGHSH and CDR2 LQKENI come from the germline V gene. The CDR3 loop is CASSPSRRAEAFF. CDR3 nucleotides: TGTGCCAGCTCACCCTCGCGGAGGGCTGAAGCTTTCTTT. The entire variable domain, with the rest obtained from reference TRBV18 and TRBJ1-1, is as follows: NAGVMQNPRHLVRRRGQEARLRCSPMKGHSHVYWYRQLPEEGLKFMVYLQKENIIDESGMPKERFSAEFPKEGPSILRIQQVVRGDSAAYFCASSPSRRAEAFFGQGTRLTVV.

This chain links TRBV19 with TRBJ2-3, with 13 bases fitting TRBD2. The J segment lost 3 bases and the V segment lost 7 bases, leaving 10 bases of the junction unmatched. Germline V gives CDR1 LNHDA, CDR2 SQIVND (reference sequence). The CDR3 is made up of 17 amino acids. CDR3 region: CASTPGLAGFGTDTQYF. DNA for the CDR3: TGTGCCAGTACCCCGGGACTAGCGGGATTCGGGACAGATACGCAGTATTTT.

The CDR3, as DNA: TGTGCCAGCAGCGCCCAAGGCCTTCCCTACGAGCAGTACTTC. It specifies CASSAQGLPYEQYF. J is TRBJ2-7 and V is TRBV13; D is ambiguous. Germline-derived CDR1 and CDR2 are PRHDT and FYEKMQ (reference sequence). V lost 5 bases and J lost 2, with 13 bases in between. The CDR3 is 14 amino acids.

The rearrangement uses TRBV28 and TRBJ1-2; no reliable D call. The ends were cut back, 2 bases at V and 2 bases at J, with 3 bases in the middle. Germline assignment: CDR1 MDHEN and CDR2 SYDVKM. The CDR3 covers 12 residues. The CDR3 DNA sequence: TGTGCCAGCAGTTTACCAAACTATGGCTACACCTTC. It is translated as CASSLPNYGYTF.

This chain uses TRBV6-2 or TRBV6-3 with TRBJ2-7; TRBD2 matches 7 bases. The junction had 21 bases not matched to a gene; V was cut back by 3 bases and J by 1 base. Germline CDR1 reads MNHEY; CDR2 reads SVGEGT. The CDR3 runs to 20 residues. The CDR3, as DNA: TGTGCCAGCAGTTATGGGGGGGGAGAACAGGCCGAAGGTGTGTCCTACGAGCAGTACTTC. This encodes CASSYGGGEQAEGVSYEQYF.

This clone was picked up one time. The J gene is TRBJ1-2, the V gene TRBV28, with D unclear. This CDR3 comprises 12 residues. Trimming left V 6 bases short and J 5 bases short, with 10 bases between. Per germline, CDR1 MDHEN and CDR2 SYDVKM. The CDR3 region is CASSREVYGYTF. The CDR3 DNA follows: TGTGCCAGCAGCCGCGAAGTGTATGGCTACACCTTC.

The chain uses TRBV19 and TRBJ2-1; 10 nucleotides align to TRBD2. From germline, CDR1 is LNHDA and CDR2 SQIVND (reference sequence). The CDR3 is made up of 16 amino acids. The trim removed 3 bases at V and 2 bases at J, leaving 4 bases unmatched. The CDR3 region is CASSMVGLAAYNEQFF. Here the CDR3 DNA reads TGTGCCAGTAGTATGGTCGGACTAGCGGCCTACAATGAGCAGTTCTTC.

In this sample, this clone turned up a few times. The gene calls are TRBV2 and TRBJ1-2; 8 bases agree with TRBD1. This CDR3 is built from 12 residues. The V and J ends lost 4 bases and 14 bases, in that order; junction bases with no gene match: 9. Germline V gene data show CDR1 as SNHLY and CDR2 as FYNNEI. CDR3 nucleotides: TGTGCCAGCAGTGTTAGGACAGGGTTTTTAACCTTC. Its translation: CASSVRTGFLTF.

The gene calls are TRBV24-1 and TRBJ2-5; 11 bases are a match to TRBD2. V shed 4 bases and J 4 bases; nucleotides not matched to a gene: 7. The CDR3 loop spans 16 amino acids. Looked up from germline, CDR1 is KGHDR and CDR2 is SFDVKD. CDR3 in DNA: TGTGCCACCAGTGACCACACTAGCGGGAGAGGAGAGACCCAGTACTTC. Translated, it gives CATSDHTSGRGETQYF.

The chain employs TRBV29-1 and TRBJ1-1; possible D gene TRBD1, 6 bases. Trimming pared 5 bases from V and 0 bases from J, leaving 13 bases between. This CDR3 has 14 residues. Germline V CDR1 and CDR2: SQVTM, ANQGSEA. Written as DNA, the CDR3 is TGCAGCGTTCGAGCCCGACAGGTGAACACTGAAGCTTTCTTT. It specifies CSVRARQVNTEAFF.

The gene calls are TRBV4-1 and TRBJ1-5; D unresolved. The V end lost 1 base, the J end lost 5 bases, and 3 bases lay between the germline ends. This CDR3 has 12 residues. The germline gives CDR1 MGHRA, CDR2 YSYEKL. The CDR3 DNA is TGCGCCAGCAGCCAAGGGGATCAGCCCCAGCATTTT. It yields the protein CASSQGDQPQHF.

The rearrangement joins TRBV28 to TRBJ2-7, with D perhaps being TRBD1 or TRBD2 (5 bases each). The CDR3 runs 14 residues. Trimming took off 8 bases at V and 6 bases at J, with 20 bases between the two ends. The germline gives CDR1 MDHEN, CDR2 SYDVKM. CDR3 DNA sequence: TGTGCCAGCCAAGCCGGGACCTCGAGCTCCGAGCAGTACTTC. It encodes CASQAGTSSSEQYF.

In regard to this clone: A junction end diverges from the germline sequence, so it may reflect a read error. V and J are TRBV5-1 and TRBJ2-2; maybe TRBD1 (5 bases). CDR3 length equals 15 residues. CDR1 SGHRS and CDR2 YFSETQ come from the germline V gene. Here the CDR3 reads CAGSYDSTNTGELFF. DNA of the CDR3: TGCGCCGGCAGTTACGACAGCACGAACACCGGGGAGCTGTTTTTT.

The chain is built from TRBV5-4 and TRBJ2-1; D is possibly TRBD2 (6 bases). V lost 7 bases and J 5 bases, leaving 16 bases between the germline ends. The germline V gene encodes CDR1 SGHNT and CDR2 YYREEE (reference sequence). This CDR3 is built from 14 residues. The CDR3 spells CASSREWGDNEQFF. The DNA of the CDR3 is TGTGCCAGCTCCCGGGAGTGGGGCGACAATGAGCAGTTCTTC.

The chain uses TRBV2 and TRBJ1-3; the D is unclear. Per germline, CDR1 SNHLY and CDR2 FYNNEI. The CDR3 consists of 14 residues. The ends were cut back, 5 bases at V and 0 bases at J, with 8 bases in the middle. CDR3 sequence: CASSPTISGNTIYF. The CDR3 DNA sequence: TGTGCCAGCAGTCCCACTATCTCTGGAAACACCATATATTTT. The full variable domain, its missing parts supplied by reference TRBV2 and TRBJ1-3, is EPEVTQTPSHQVTQMGQEVILRCVPISNHLYFYWYRQILGQKVEFLVSFYNNEISEKSEIFDDQFSVERPDGSNFTLKIRSTKLEDSAMYFCASSPTISGNTIYFGEGSWLTVV.

V usage is TRBV7-8 and J usage is TRBJ2-7; 7 bases are shared with TRBD1. V gave up 2 bases and J gave up 2 bases; unmatched junction bases: 9. Germline V gene sequence: CDR1 SGHVS, CDR2 FQNEAQ. The CDR3 is 16 amino acids. The CDR3 DNA reads as TGTGCCAGCAGCTTATTGTCCGGGACAGCAACCTACGAGCAGTACTTC. Translation gives CASSLLSGTATYEQYF.

The J gene is TRBJ2-7, the V gene TRBV29-1, with a possible D match to TRBD1 (6 bases). CDR1 and CDR2 (germline): SQVTM, ANQGSEA. The CDR3 runs 13 residues. The V gene lost 2 bases and the J gene lost 4 bases, with 12 bases spanning the gap. DNA for the CDR3: TGCAGCGTTGAACAGGACAGACCGTACGAGCAGTACTTC. Translating gives CSVEQDRPYEQYF.

This clone was seen just once. The same CDR3 also results from other DNA sequences found in this sample. The J gene is TRBJ1-1, the V gene TRBV7-2; D is unclear. The germline V gene has CDR1 SGHTA and CDR2 FQGNSA. The V end lost 2 bases, the J end lost 1 base, and 5 bases lay between the germline ends. CDR3 length: 13 residues. CDR3 sequence: CASSLYENTEAFF. CDR3 sequence (DNA): TGTGCCAGCAGCTTATATGAGAACACTGAAGCTTTCTTT.

This sequence joins TRBV29-1 and TRBJ2-2; 7 positions match TRBD2. Trimming cost V 7 bases and J 5 bases; bases outside gene matches: 16. The CDR3 contains 16 residues. Germline V gives CDR1 SQVTM, CDR2 ANQGSEA. CDR3 in amino acids: CSAAGTQGGRTGELFF. The CDR3 bases are TGCAGCGCTGCGGGGACCCAGGGAGGGCGTACCGGGGAGCTGTTTTTT.

The V and J genes are TRBV3-1 (or the pseudogene TRBV3-2) and TRBJ2-2; unclear D gene. Germline CDR1 LGHDT, CDR2 YNNKEL (reference sequence). The CDR3 sequence is 14 residues long. Trimming shortened V by 6 bases and J by 1 base, and 9 bases separated the two germline ends. As DNA, the CDR3 is TGTGCCAGCAGGCACCCAGGGAACACCGGGGAGCTGTTTTTT. This codes for CASRHPGNTGELFF.